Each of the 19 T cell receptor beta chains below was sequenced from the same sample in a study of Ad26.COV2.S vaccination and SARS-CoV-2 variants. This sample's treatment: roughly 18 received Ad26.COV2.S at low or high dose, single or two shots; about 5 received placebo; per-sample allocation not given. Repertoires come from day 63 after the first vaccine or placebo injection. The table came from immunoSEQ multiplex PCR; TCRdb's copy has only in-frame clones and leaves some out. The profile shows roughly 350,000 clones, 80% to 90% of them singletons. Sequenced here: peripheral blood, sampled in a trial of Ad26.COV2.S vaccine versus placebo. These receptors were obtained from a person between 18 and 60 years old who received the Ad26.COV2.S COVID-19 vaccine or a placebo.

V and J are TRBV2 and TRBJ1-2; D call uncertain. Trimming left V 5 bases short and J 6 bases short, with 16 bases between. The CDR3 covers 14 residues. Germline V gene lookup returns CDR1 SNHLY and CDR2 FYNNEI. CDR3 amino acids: CASSTNLRGDGYTF. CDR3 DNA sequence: TGTGCCAGCAGTACTAATCTTCGAGGAGATGGCTACACCTTC.

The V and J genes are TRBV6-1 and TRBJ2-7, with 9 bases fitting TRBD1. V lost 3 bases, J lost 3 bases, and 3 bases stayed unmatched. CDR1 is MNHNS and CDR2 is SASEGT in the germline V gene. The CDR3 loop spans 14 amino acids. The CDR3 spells CASSETGGIYEQYF. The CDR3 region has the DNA TGTGCCAGCAGTGAGACAGGGGGTATCTACGAGCAGTACTTC.

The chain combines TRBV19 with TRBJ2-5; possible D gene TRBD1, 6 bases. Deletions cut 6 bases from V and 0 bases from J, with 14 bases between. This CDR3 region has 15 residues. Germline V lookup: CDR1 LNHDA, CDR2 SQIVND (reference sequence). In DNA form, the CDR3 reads TGTGCCAGTAGCTTGGACAGCACCTACCAAGAGACCCAGTACTTC. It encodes CASSLDSTYQETQYF.

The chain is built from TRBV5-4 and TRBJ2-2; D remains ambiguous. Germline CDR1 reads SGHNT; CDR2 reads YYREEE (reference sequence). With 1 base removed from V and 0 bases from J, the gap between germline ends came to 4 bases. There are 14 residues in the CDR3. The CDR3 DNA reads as TGTGCCAGCAGCTTGTTACCGAACACCGGGGAGCTGTTTTTT. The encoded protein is CASSLLPNTGELFF.

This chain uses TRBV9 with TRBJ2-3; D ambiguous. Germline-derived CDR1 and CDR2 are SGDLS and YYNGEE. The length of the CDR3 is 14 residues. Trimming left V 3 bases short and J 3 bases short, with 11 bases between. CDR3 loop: CASSDRASTDTQYF. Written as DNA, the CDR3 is TGTGCCAGCAGCGATAGAGCCTCAACAGATACGCAGTATTTT.

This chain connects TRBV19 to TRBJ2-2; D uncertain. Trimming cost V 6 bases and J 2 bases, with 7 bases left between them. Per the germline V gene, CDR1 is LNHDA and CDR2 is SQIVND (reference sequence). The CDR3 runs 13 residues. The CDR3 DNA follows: TGTGCCAGTAGAGACACCAACACCGGGGAGCTGTTTTTT. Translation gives CASRDTNTGELFF.

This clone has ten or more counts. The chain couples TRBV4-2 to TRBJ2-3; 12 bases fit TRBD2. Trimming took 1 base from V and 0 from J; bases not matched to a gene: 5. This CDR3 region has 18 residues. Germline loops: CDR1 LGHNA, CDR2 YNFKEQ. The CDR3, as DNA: TGTGCCAGCAGCCAAGTCGGACTAGCGGGATCTAGCACAGATACGCAGTATTTT. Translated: CASSQVGLAGSSTDTQYF.

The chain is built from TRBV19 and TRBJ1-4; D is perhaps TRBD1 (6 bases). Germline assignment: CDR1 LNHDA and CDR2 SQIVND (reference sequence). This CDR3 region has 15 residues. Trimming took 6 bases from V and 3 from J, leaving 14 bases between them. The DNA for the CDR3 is TGTGCCAGTAGAACTACAGGGTTGGCTAATGAAAAACTGTTTTTT. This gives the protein CASRTTGLANEKLFF.

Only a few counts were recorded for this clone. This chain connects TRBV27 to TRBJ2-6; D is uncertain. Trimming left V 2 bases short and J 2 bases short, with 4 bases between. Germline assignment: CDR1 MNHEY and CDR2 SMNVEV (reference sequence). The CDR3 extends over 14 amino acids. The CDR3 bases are TGTGCCAGCAGTTTAACCCCTGGGGCCAACGTCCTGACTTTC. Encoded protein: CASSLTPGANVLTF.

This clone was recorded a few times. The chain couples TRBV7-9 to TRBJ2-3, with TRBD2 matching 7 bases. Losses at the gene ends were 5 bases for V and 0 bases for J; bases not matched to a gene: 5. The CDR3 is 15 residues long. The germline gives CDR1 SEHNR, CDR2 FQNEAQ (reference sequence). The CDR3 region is CASSPTGGSTDTQYF. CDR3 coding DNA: TGTGCCAGCAGCCCCACGGGGGGTAGCACAGATACGCAGTATTTT. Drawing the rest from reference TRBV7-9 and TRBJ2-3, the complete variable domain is DTGVSQNPRHKITKRGQNVTFRCDPISEHNRLYWYRQTLGQGPEFLTYFQNEAQLEKSRLLSDRFSAERPKGSFSTLEIQRTEQGDSAMYLCASSPTGGSTDTQYFGPGTRLTVL.

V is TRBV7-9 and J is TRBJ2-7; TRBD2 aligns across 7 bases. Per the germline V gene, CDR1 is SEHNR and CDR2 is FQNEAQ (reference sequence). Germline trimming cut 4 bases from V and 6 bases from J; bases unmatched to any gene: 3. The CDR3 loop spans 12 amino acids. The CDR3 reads CASSSSGGEQYF. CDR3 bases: TGTGCCAGCAGCTCCTCGGGAGGCGAGCAGTACTTC.

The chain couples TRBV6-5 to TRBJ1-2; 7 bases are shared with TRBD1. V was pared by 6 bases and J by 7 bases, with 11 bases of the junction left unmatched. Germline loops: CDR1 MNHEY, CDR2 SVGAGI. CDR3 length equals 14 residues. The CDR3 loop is CASSPTGKMVGYTF. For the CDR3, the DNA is TGTGCCAGCAGCCCGACAGGGAAGATGGTTGGCTACACCTTC.

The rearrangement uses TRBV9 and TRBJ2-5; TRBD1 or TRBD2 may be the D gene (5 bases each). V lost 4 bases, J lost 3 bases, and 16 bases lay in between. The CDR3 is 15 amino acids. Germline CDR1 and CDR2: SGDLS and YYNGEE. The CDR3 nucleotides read TGTGCCAGCAGCCCAGACGTGGGGACGGAAGAGACCCAGTACTTC. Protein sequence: CASSPDVGTEETQYF. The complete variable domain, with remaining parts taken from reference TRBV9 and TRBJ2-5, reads DSGVTQTPKHLITATGQRVTLRCSPRSGDLSVYWYQQSLDQGLQFLIQYYNGEERAKGNILERFSAQQFPDLHSELNLSSLELGDSALYFCASSPDVGTEETQYFGPGTRLLVL.

The CDR3 reads CASSGYVNTGELFF. CDR3 coding DNA: TGTGCCAGCAGTGGTTATGTAAACACCGGGGAGCTGTTTTTT. The J gene is TRBJ2-2, the V gene TRBV2; D gene ambiguous. Germline V gene data show CDR1 as SNHLY and CDR2 as FYNNEI. Trimming shortened V by 4 bases and J by 2 bases, and 8 bases separated the two germline ends. The CDR3 extends over 14 amino acids.

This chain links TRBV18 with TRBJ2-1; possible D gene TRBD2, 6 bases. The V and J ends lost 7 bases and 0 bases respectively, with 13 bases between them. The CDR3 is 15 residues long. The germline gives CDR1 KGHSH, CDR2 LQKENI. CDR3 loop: CASYPGLSSYNEQFF. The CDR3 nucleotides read TGTGCCAGCTACCCGGGACTCAGCTCCTACAATGAGCAGTTCTTC. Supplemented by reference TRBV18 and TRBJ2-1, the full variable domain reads NAGVMQNPRHLVRRRGQEARLRCSPMKGHSHVYWYRQLPEEGLKFMVYLQKENIIDESGMPKERFSAEFPKEGPSILRIQQVVRGDSAAYFCASYPGLSSYNEQFFGPGTRLTVL.

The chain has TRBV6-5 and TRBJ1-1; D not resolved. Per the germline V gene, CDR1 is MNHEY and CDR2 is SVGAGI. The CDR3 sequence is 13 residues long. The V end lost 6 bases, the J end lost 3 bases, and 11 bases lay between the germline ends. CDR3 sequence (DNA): TGTGCCAGCAGCCTAGACGGGGACACTGAAGCTTTCTTT. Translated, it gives CASSLDGDTEAFF.

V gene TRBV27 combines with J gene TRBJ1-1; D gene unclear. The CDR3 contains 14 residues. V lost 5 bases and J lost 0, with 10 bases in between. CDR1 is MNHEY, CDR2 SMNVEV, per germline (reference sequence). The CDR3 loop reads CASSPTRLNTEAFF. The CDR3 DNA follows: TGTGCCAGCAGTCCGACGCGGCTGAACACTGAAGCTTTCTTT.

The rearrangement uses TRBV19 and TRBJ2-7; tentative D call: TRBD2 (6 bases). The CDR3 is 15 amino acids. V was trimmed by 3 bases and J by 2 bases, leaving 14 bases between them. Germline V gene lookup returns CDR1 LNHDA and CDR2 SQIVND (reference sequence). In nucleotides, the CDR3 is TGTGCCAGTAGTATGGGGTTTGGGGAGGCCTACGAGCAGTACTTC. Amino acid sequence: CASSMGFGEAYEQYF.

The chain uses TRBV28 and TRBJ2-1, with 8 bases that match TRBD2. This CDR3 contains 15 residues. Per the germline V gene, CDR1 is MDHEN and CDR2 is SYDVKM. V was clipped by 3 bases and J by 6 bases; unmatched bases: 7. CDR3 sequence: CASSLSGRGVNEQFF. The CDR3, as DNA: TGTGCCAGCAGTTTGTCCGGGAGGGGGGTCAATGAGCAGTTCTTC.